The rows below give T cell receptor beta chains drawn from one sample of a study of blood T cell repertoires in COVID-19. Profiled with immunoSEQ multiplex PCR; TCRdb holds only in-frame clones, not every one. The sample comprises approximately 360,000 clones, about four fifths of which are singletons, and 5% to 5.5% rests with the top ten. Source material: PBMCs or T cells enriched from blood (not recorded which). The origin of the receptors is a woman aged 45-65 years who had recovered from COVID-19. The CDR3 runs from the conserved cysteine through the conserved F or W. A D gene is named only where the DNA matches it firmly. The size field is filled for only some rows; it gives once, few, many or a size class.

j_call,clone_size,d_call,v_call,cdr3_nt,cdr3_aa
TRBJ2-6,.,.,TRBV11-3,TGTGCCAGCAGCTTAGGCAGGGCGGATGGGGCCAACGTCCTGACTTTC,CASSLGRADGANVLTF
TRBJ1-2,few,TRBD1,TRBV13,TGTGCCAGCAGCTTAGCAGGGGGCAACTATGGCTACACCTTC,CASSLAGGNYGYTF
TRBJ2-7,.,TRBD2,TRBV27,TGTGCCAGCACCACTTCACGGGGGTTCGGGAGGGCCCACGAGCAGTACTTC,CASTTSRGFGRAHEQYF
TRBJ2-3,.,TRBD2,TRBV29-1,TGCGTCGGGACTAACACAGATACGCAGTATTTT,CVGTNTDTQYF
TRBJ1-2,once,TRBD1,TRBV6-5,TGTGCCAGCAGCGCGGGACAGCAAATCTATGGCTACACCTTC,CASSAGQQIYGYTF
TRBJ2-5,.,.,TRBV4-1,TGCGCCAGCAGCCAAGACCCAGGGGGGATAGAGACCCAGTACTTC,CASSQDPGGIETQYF
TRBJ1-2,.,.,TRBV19,TGTGCCAGTAGTATAGATCGGGGAAACGGCGGCTACACCTTC,CASSIDRGNGGYTF
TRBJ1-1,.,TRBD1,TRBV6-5,TGTGCCAGCAGATCCTCCGGGACAGTGAACACTGAAGCTTTCTTT,CASRSSGTVNTEAFF
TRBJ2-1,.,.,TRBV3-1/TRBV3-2,TGTGCCAGCAGCCACCTCAGTAGCGAGCAGTTCTTC,CASSHLSSEQFF
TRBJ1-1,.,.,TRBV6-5,TGTGCCAGCAGTCATGAGACGGCCGGGGGCACTGAAGCTTTCTTT,CASSHETAGGTEAFF
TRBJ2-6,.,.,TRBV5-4,TGTGCCAGCAGCCCAGAGACAGCTGGGGCCAACGTCCTGACTTTC,CASSPETAGANVLTF
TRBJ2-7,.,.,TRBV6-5,TGTGCCAGCGTCGGTGTTAATTCCTACGAGCAGTACTTC,CASVGVNSYEQYF
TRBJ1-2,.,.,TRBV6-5,TGTGCCAGCAGCGTCGACAGGAGACTTCCCTATGGCTACACCTTC,CASSVDRRLPYGYTF
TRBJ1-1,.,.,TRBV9,TGTGCCAGCAGCGTAGCTTCAAGGCCCCAGGAGGAGGCTTTCTTT,CASSVASRPQEEAFF
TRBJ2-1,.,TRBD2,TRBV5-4,TGTGCCAGCAGCCGGGGGGGGGCCAACTCCTACAATGAGCAGTTCTTC,CASSRGGANSYNEQFF
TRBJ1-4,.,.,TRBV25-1,TGTGCCAGCAGTGCATCCGGGGCGGGGGAAAAACTGTTTTTT,CASSASGAGEKLFF
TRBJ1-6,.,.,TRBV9,TGTGCCAGCAGCTCCGGCACCGGGAACGGAATTCCCCTCCACTTT,CASSSGTGNGIPLHF
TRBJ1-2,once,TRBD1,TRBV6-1,TGTGCCAGCAGTGACCTGGGACAGTCTGGATATGGCTACACCTTC,CASSDLGQSGYGYTF
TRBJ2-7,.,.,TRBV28,TGTGCCAGCAGTTTAATCCCAGGATCCCCTCGGGAGCAGTACTTC,CASSLIPGSPREQYF
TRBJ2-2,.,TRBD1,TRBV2,TGTGCCAGCAGGGGACAGGCGAACACCGGGGAGCTGTTTTTT,CASRGQANTGELFF
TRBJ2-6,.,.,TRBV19,TGTGCCAGTAGTAGAACAGGGTCTGGGGCCAACGTCCTGACTTTC,CASSRTGSGANVLTF
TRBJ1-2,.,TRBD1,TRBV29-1,TGCAGCGGTGGGGCGGGACAGGGGCTAAACTATGGCTACACCTTC,CSGGAGQGLNYGYTF
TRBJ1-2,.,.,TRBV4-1,TGCGCCAGCAGCCAAGACCCAGCGCTTAACTATGGCTACACCTTC,CASSQDPALNYGYTF
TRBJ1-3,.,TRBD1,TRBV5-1,TGCGCCAGCAGCGACCAGGGGGGAGGAAACACCATATATTTT,CASSDQGGGNTIYF
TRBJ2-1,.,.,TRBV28,TGTGCCAGCAGCCCCTTTATCGGACATTCCCCAGGCGATGAGCAGTTCTTC,CASSPFIGHSPGDEQFF
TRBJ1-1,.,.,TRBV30,TGTGCCTGGAGTGTAGGGGGAGGGAGTTCTGAAGCTTTCTTT,CAWSVGGGSSEAFF
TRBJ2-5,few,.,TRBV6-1,TGTGCCAGCAGTGAAAAGGTGGGGGGAGAGACCCAGTACTTC,CASSEKVGGETQYF
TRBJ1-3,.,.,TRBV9,TGTGCCAGCAGCCCTCCCCGGGCTGGGAGGGGAAACACCATATATTTT,CASSPPRAGRGNTIYF
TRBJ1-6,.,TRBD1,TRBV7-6,TGTGCCAGCAGCTTACAGACAGGGGTTAGCAATTCACCCCTCCACTTT,CASSLQTGVSNSPLHF
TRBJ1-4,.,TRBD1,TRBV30,TGTGCCTGGACACAGGGGGCGCTGGGGAAACTGTTTTTT,CAWTQGALGKLFF
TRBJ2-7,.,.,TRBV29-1,TGCAGCGTTGAAGGCAGGGATAACTACGAGCAGTACTTC,CSVEGRDNYEQYF
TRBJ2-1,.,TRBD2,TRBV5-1,TGCGCCAGCAGCATAAAAGCCGGGACTAGCGGACTAAATGAGCAGTTCTTC,CASSIKAGTSGLNEQFF
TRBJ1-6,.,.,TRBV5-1,TGCGCCAGCAGCTTGTCGGGGACTCTGAGCTCCTATAATTCACCCCTCCACTTT,CASSLSGTLSSYNSPLHF
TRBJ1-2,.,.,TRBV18,TGTGCCAGCTCACCCACAGAGTATGGCTACACCTTC,CASSPTEYGYTF
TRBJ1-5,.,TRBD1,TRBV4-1,TGCGCCAGCAGCCAAGTGACACAGGGGAATAGTCAGCCCCAGCATTTT,CASSQVTQGNSQPQHF
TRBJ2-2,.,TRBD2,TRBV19,TGTGCCAGTAGCCCACCCGATGGACTAGCGGGTCACACCGGGGAGCTGTTTTTT,CASSPPDGLAGHTGELFF
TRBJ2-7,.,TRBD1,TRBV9,TGTGCCAGCAGCTACCGGGACAGGGGCTACGAGCAGTACTTC,CASSYRDRGYEQYF
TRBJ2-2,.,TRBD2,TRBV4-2,TGTGCCAGCAGCCAAGGGGGACTAGCGGGACGCACCGGGGAGCTGTTTTTT,CASSQGGLAGRTGELFF
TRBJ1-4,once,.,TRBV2,TGTGCCACTAGCCCCCTATTCGGGGCAACTAATGAAAAACTGTTTTTT,CATSPLFGATNEKLFF
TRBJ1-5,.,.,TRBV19,TGTGCCAGTAGTATACAGGGTGTAGGCAATCAGCCCCAGCATTTT,CASSIQGVGNQPQHF